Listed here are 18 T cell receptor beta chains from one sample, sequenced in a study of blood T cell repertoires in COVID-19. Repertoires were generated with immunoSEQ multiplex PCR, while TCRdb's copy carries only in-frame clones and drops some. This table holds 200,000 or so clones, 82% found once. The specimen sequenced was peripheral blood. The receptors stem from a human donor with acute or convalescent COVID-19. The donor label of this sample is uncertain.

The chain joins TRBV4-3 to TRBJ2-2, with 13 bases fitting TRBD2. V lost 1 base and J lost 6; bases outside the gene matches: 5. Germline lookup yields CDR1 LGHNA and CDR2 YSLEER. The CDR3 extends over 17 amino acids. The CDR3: CASSQGLAGGAAGELFF. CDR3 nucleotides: TGCGCCAGCAGCCAAGGACTAGCGGGAGGAGCGGCCGGGGAGCTGTTTTTT.

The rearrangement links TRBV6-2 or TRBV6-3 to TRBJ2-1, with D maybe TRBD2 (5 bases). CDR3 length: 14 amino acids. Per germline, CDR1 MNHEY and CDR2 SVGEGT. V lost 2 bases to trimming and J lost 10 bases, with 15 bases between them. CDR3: CASSYLVGVNEQFF. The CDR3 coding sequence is TGTGCCAGCAGTTACCTGGTGGGAGTTAACGAGCAGTTCTTC.

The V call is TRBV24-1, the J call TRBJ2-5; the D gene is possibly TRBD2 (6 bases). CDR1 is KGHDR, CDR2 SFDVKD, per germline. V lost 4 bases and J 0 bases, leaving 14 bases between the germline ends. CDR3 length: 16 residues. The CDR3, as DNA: TGTGCCACCAGTGACCCTCTGGGGGGTAACCAAGAGACCCAGTACTTC. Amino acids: CATSDPLGGNQETQYF.

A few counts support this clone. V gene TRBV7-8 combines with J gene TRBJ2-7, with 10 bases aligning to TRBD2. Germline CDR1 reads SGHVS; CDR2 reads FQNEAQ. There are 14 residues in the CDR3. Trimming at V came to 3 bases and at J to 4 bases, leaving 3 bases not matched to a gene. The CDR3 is CASSFGTSAYEQYF. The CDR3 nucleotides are TGTGCCAGCAGCTTTGGGACTAGCGCGTACGAGCAGTACTTC.

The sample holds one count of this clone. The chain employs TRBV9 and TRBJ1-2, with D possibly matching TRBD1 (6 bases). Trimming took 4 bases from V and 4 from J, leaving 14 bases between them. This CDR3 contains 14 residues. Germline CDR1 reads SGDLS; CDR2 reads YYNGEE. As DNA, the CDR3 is TGTGCCAGCAGCACAGGGAACCGAGGCTATGGCTACACCTTC. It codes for CASSTGNRGYGYTF.

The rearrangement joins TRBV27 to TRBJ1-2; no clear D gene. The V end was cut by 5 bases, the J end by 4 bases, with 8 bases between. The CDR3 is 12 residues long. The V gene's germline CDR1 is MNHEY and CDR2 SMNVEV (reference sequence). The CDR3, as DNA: TGTGCCAGCAGTGCCGAGGGCTATGGCTACACCTTC. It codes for CASSAEGYGYTF.

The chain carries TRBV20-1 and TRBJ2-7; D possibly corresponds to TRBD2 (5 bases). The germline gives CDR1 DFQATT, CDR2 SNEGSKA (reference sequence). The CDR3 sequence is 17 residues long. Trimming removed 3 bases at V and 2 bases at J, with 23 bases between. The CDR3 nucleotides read TGCAGTGCTAGTCGCACTCCTCTCGGGCGGGCCCCCTACGAGCAGTACTTC. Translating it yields CSASRTPLGRAPYEQYF.

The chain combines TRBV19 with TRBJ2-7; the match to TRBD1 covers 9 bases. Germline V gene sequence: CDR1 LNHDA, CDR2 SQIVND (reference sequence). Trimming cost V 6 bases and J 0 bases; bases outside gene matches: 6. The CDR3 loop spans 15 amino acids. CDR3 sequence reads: CASSRTGDSSYEQYF. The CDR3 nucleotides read TGTGCCAGTAGCCGGACAGGGGACAGCTCCTACGAGCAGTACTTC. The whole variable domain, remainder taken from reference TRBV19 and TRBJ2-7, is DGGITQSPKYLFRKEGQNVTLSCEQNLNHDAMYWYRQDPGQGLRLIYYSQIVNDFQKGDIAEGYSVSREKKESFPLTVTSAQKNPTAFYLCASSRTGDSSYEQYFGPGTRLTVT.

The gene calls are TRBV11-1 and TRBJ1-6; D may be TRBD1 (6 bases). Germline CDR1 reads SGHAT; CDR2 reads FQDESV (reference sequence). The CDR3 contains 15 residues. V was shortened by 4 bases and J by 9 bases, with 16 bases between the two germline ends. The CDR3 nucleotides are TGTGCCAGCAGCTCCACTGGGACACCAGCTTCACCCCTCCACTTT. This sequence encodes CASSSTGTPASPLHF.

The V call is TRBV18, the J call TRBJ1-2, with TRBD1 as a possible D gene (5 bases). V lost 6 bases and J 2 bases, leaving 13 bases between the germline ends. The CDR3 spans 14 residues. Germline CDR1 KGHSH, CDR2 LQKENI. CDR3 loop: CASSQNGGNYGYTF. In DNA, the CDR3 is TGTGCCAGCTCCCAAAACGGGGGGAACTATGGCTACACCTTC.

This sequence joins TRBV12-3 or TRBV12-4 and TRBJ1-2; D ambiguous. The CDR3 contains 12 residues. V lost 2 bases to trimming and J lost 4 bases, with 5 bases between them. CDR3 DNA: TGTGCCAGCAGTTTAACCAGCTATGGCTACACCTTC. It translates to CASSLTSYGYTF.

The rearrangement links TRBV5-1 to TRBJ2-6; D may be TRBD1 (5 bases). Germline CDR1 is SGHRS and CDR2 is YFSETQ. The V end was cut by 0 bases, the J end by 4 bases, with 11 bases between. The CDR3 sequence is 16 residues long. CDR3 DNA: TGCGCCAGCAGCTTGGCCGCTGGGGCCGGGGCCAACGTCCTGACTTTC. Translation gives CASSLAAGAGANVLTF.

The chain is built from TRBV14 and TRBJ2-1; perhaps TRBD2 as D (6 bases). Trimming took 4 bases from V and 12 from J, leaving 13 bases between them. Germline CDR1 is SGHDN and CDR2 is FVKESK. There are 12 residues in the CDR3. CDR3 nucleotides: TGTGCCAGCAGCCCCGGGAGTACGGGGCAGTTCTTC. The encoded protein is CASSPGSTGQFF.

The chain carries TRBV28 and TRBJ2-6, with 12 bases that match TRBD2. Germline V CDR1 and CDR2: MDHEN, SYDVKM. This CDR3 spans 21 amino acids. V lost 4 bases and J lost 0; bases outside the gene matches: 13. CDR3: CASSSIAPSGRERSGANVLTF. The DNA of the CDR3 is TGTGCCAGCAGTTCCATCGCCCCTAGCGGGAGGGAACGCTCTGGGGCCAACGTCCTGACTTTC.

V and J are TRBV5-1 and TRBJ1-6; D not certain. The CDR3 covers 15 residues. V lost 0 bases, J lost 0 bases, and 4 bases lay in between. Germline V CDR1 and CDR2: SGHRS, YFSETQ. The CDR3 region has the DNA TGCGCCAGCAGCTTGGGTAGCTCCTATAATTCACCCCTCCACTTT. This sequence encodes CASSLGSSYNSPLHF.

The CDR3: CASSDRVTDTQYF. CDR3 DNA: TGTGCCAGCAGTGACAGGGTGACAGATACGCAGTATTTT. This chain links TRBV25-1 with TRBJ2-3, with TRBD1 as a possible D gene (5 bases). Trimming left V 3 bases short and J 3 bases short, with 7 bases between. Germline values: CDR1 MGHDK, CDR2 SYGVNS. The CDR3 has 13 amino acids.

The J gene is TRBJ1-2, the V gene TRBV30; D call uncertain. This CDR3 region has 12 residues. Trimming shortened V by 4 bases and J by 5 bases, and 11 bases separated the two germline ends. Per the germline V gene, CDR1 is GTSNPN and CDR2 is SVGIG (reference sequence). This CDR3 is CAWTGGPYGYTF. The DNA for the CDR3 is TGTGCCTGGACTGGCGGGCCTTATGGCTACACCTTC.

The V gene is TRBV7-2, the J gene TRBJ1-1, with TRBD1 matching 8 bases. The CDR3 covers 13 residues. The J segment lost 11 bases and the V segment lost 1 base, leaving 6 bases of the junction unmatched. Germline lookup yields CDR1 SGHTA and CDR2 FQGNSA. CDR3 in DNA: TGTGCCAGCAGCTTAGAGAGACAGGGGCGGGCTTTCTTT. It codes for CASSLERQGRAFF. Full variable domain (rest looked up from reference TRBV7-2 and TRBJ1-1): GAGVSQSPSNKVTEKGKDVELRCDPISGHTALYWYRQSLGQGLEFLIYFQGNSAPDKSGLPSDRFSAERTGGSVSTLTIQRTQQEDSAVYLCASSLERQGRAFFGQGTRLTVV.